These 24 T cell receptor beta chains were all obtained from the same sample, sequenced in a study of cytomegalovirus exposure and HLA in healthy donors. Primers included in the PCR were 60 Vbeta and 13 Jbeta primers. The table came from immunoSEQ multiplex PCR; TCRdb's copy has only in-frame clones and leaves some out. The sample lists roughly 190,000 clones, 70% to 85% occurring once. Sequencing was done on a sample of PBMCs. The receptor set was obtained from a man aged 35-49 years in good health and CMV-seropositive.

The chain combines TRBV4-1 with TRBJ2-1, with 9 bases identical to TRBD2. Germline assignment: CDR1 MGHRA and CDR2 YSYEKL. Losses at the gene ends were 6 bases for V and 0 bases for J; bases not matched to a gene: 0. The CDR3 runs 14 residues. CDR3 protein: CASSSGSSYNEQFF. The CDR3 DNA reads as TGCGCCAGCAGTAGCGGGAGCTCCTACAATGAGCAGTTCTTC.

The chain has TRBV20-1 and TRBJ2-1; 9 bases match TRBD1. The J segment lost 7 bases and the V segment lost 8 bases, leaving 3 bases of the junction unmatched. Germline-derived CDR1 and CDR2 are DFQATT and SNEGSKA (reference sequence). The CDR3 covers 11 residues. The CDR3 DNA is TGCAGTTCGACAGGGGGAAATGAGCAGTTCTTC. It specifies CSSTGGNEQFF.

This chain links TRBV19 with TRBJ1-1; D is uncertain. V lost 6 bases, J lost 5 bases, and 13 bases lay in between. CDR1 and CDR2 (germline): LNHDA, SQIVND (reference sequence). The CDR3 loop spans 13 amino acids. CDR3 region: CASSRELVTEAFF. The CDR3 region has the DNA TGTGCCAGTAGCCGAGAGTTGGTGACTGAAGCTTTCTTT.

The V call is TRBV5-6, the J call TRBJ1-2, with a possible D match to TRBD1 (5 bases). There are 13 residues in the CDR3. Between the trimmed V and J ends, which lost 4 bases and 3 bases, there was a span of 10 bases. Germline V gives CDR1 SGHDT, CDR2 YYEEEE. CDR3 in DNA: TGTGCCAGCAGCCCAGACAGAGACTATGGCTACACCTTC. It is translated as CASSPDRDYGYTF.

This clone was observed a few times. The same CDR3 is also encoded by other DNA sequences in this sample. This chain links TRBV11-2 with TRBJ2-3; no definite D call. The CDR3 length is 14 residues. The germline V gene encodes CDR1 SGHAT and CDR2 FQNNGV. V was pared by 1 base and J by 0 bases, with 5 bases between. The CDR3 DNA follows: TGTGCCAGCAGCTTAGTTTCTAGCACAGATACGCAGTATTTT. Encoded protein: CASSLVSSTDTQYF.

The chain has TRBV10-1 and TRBJ2-3, with 9 positions matching TRBD2. J gave up 5 bases and V 3 bases, and 6 bases lay outside the gene matches. The CDR3 is 15 amino acids. Germline loops: CDR1 WNHNN, CDR2 SYGVQD (reference sequence). The DNA for the CDR3 is TGCGCCAGCAGTGACCCGACTAGCGGAGTAGATACGCAGTATTTT. Its translation: CASSDPTSGVDTQYF.

This chain uses TRBV2 with TRBJ2-3; TRBD1 matches 11 bases. The CDR3 consists of 14 residues. V lost 7 bases, J lost 3 bases, and 3 bases stayed unmatched. CDR1 and CDR2 (germline): SNHLY, FYNNEI. This CDR3 is CASKRDRGTDTQYF. In nucleotides, the CDR3 is TGTGCCAGCAAAAGGGACAGGGGGACAGATACGCAGTATTTT.

The chain combines TRBV5-6 with TRBJ1-5, with D possibly matching TRBD1 (5 bases). Deletions cut 0 bases from V and 6 bases from J, with 10 bases between. From germline, CDR1 is SGHDT and CDR2 YYEEEE. The CDR3 contains 14 residues. CDR3 residues: CASSLGWGGQPQHF. The DNA of the CDR3 is TGTGCCAGCAGCTTGGGGTGGGGGGGTCAGCCCCAGCATTTT.

V is TRBV11-2 and J is TRBJ2-5, with D tentatively TRBD2 (5 bases). CDR3 length: 13 residues. In germline, CDR1 is SGHAT, CDR2 FQNNGV. The V and J ends lost 5 bases and 5 bases respectively, with 12 bases between them. This chain's CDR3 is CASSPRDWETQYF. CDR3 sequence (DNA): TGTGCCAGCAGCCCCCGGGATTGGGAGACCCAGTACTTC.

V gene TRBV7-8 combines with J gene TRBJ2-3; 12 bases map to TRBD2. Per germline, CDR1 SGHVS and CDR2 FQNEAQ. V shed 1 base and J 6 bases; nucleotides not matched to a gene: 5. This CDR3 is built from 16 residues. The CDR3, as DNA: TGTGCCAGCAGCTTAGGACTAGCGGGAGTGCCGGATACGCAGTATTTT. This encodes CASSLGLAGVPDTQYF.

The chain joins TRBV5-1 to TRBJ2-3; D is perhaps TRBD2 (6 bases). Germline V gives CDR1 SGHRS, CDR2 YFSETQ. V was clipped by 5 bases and J by 1 base, with 23 bases between them. The CDR3 loop spans 18 amino acids. CDR3 amino acids: CASRPNPGGSGGTDTQYF. CDR3 nucleotides: TGCGCCAGCAGGCCAAACCCAGGCGGGTCGGGGGGCACAGATACGCAGTATTTT.

This chain joins TRBV11-2 and TRBJ2-7, with D maybe TRBD1 (6 bases). The V end lost 4 bases, the J end lost 0 bases, and 13 bases lay between the germline ends. CDR3 length: 15 amino acids. Germline CDR1 SGHAT, CDR2 FQNNGV. The CDR3: CASSSTGTYSYEQYF. The CDR3, as DNA: TGTGCCAGCAGCTCCACCGGGACATACTCCTACGAGCAGTACTTC.

The V gene is TRBV18, the J gene TRBJ1-2; the D gene is possibly TRBD1 (5 bases). Trimming stripped 3 bases from V and 7 bases from J, with 12 bases between. CDR1 is KGHSH and CDR2 is LQKENI in the germline V gene. The CDR3 runs to 13 residues. CDR3 region: CASSPSDGGGYTF. CDR3 bases: TGTGCCAGCTCACCGTCCGACGGGGGTGGCTACACCTTC.

This sequence joins TRBV10-1 and TRBJ2-7; 8 bases are a match to TRBD2. V was clipped by 5 bases and J by 2 bases; unmatched bases: 5. This CDR3 spans 14 amino acids. Per the germline V gene, CDR1 is WNHNN and CDR2 is SYGVQD (reference sequence). CDR3 DNA: TGCGCCAGCAGTTCCCTCGGGGGGGCCTACGAGCAGTACTTC. Translation: CASSSLGGAYEQYF.

The chain joins TRBV18 to TRBJ2-7; D not certain. This CDR3 region has 14 residues. Germline CDR1 reads KGHSH; CDR2 reads LQKENI. Trimming pared 3 bases from V and 2 bases from J, leaving 11 bases between. The CDR3 coding sequence is TGTGCCAGCTCACCCTCGAGACATGCCTACGAGCAGTACTTC. Translated: CASSPSRHAYEQYF.

The CDR3 here is CASSDPRQGVGKLFF. CDR3 coding DNA: TGTGCCAGCAGTGACCCCCGACAGGGGGTTGGGAAGCTGTTTTTT. The rearrangement joins TRBV2 to TRBJ2-2; TRBD1 aligns across 9 bases. This CDR3 contains 15 residues. V lost 3 bases, J lost 12 bases, and 11 bases stayed unmatched. Germline CDR1 and CDR2: SNHLY and FYNNEI.

The V gene is TRBV5-1, the J gene TRBJ2-1, with 7 bases identical to TRBD1. The CDR3 has 15 amino acids. Germline values: CDR1 SGHRS, CDR2 YFSETQ. V dropped 1 base and J dropped 3; count of bases not matched to a gene: 4. The CDR3 bases are TGCGCCAGCAGCTTGCAACAGGGGCTCTACAATGAGCAGTTCTTC. It is translated as CASSLQQGLYNEQFF.

V gene TRBV6-5 combines with J gene TRBJ1-5, with D uncertain. The CDR3 runs to 13 residues. From germline, CDR1 is MNHEY and CDR2 SVGAGI. V was clipped by 5 bases and J by 6 bases, with 11 bases between them. The CDR3: CASSEGGVQPQHF. The DNA for the CDR3 is TGTGCCAGCAGTGAGGGTGGAGTTCAGCCCCAGCATTTT.

The chain is built from TRBV5-4 and TRBJ2-2; TRBD2 matches 7 bases. The CDR3 contains 16 residues. Looked up from germline, CDR1 is SGHNT and CDR2 is YYREEE (reference sequence). After removal of 6 bases from V and 6 bases from J, the junction contained 14 bases not matched to a gene. As DNA, the CDR3 is TGTGCCAGCACACTATCCGGGACTACGTTCTCCGGGGAGCTGTTTTTT. It yields the protein CASTLSGTTFSGELFF. Drawing the rest from reference TRBV5-4 and TRBJ2-2, the complete variable domain is ETGVTQSPTHLIKTRGQQVTLRCSSQSGHNTVSWYQQALGQGPQFIFQYYREEENGRGNFPPRFSGLQFPNYSSELNVNALELDDSALYLCASTLSGTTFSGELFFGEGSRLTVL.

This clone was recorded once. The chain combines TRBV19 with TRBJ1-2; no clear D. V lost 10 bases and J 3 bases, leaving 18 bases between the germline ends. Per the germline V gene, CDR1 is LNHDA and CDR2 is SQIVND (reference sequence). The CDR3 covers 14 residues. The CDR3 DNA reads TGTGCCACCGTCCAGAGGGAAGATGACTATGGCTACACCTTC. It translates to CATVQREDDYGYTF.

This clone was observed a few times. J is TRBJ1-5 and V is TRBV2; 12 bases map to TRBD1. Germline lookup yields CDR1 SNHLY and CDR2 FYNNEI. The CDR3 runs to 15 residues. Trimming took 6 bases from V and 7 from J; bases not matched to a gene: 7. CDR3 DNA sequence: TGTGCCAGCAGAGGGACAGGGGGCGCGGGCCAGCCCCAGCATTTT. Protein: CASRGTGGAGQPQHF.

The chain has TRBV6-1 and TRBJ2-2, with 9 bases lining up with TRBD2. The germline CDR1 and CDR2 sequences are MNHNS and SASEGT. The J segment lost 7 bases and the V segment lost 2 bases, leaving 8 bases of the junction unmatched. The CDR3 runs to 16 residues. In nucleotides, the CDR3 is TGTGCCAGCAGTGAAAAGCGGGGGGCGAACGACGGGGAGCTGTTTTTT. This sequence encodes CASSEKRGANDGELFF.

This clone was observed a handful of times. The gene calls are TRBV11-2 and TRBJ1-5; D not certain. Per germline, CDR1 SGHAT and CDR2 FQNNGV. The CDR3 spans 13 residues. V shed 2 bases and J shed 7 bases, with 9 bases lying between them. Here the CDR3 DNA reads TGTGCCAGCAGCTTATTCGTGGGCCAGCCCCAGCATTTT. Encoded protein: CASSLFVGQPQHF.

V and J are TRBV29-1 and TRBJ2-3; 10 positions match TRBD2. The CDR3 runs 15 residues. Germline values: CDR1 SQVTM, CDR2 ANQGSEA. The J segment lost 3 bases and the V segment lost 2 bases, leaving 5 bases of the junction unmatched. CDR3 sequence: CSVETSGEPTDTQYF. The CDR3 bases are TGCAGCGTTGAAACTAGCGGGGAACCGACAGATACGCAGTATTTT.